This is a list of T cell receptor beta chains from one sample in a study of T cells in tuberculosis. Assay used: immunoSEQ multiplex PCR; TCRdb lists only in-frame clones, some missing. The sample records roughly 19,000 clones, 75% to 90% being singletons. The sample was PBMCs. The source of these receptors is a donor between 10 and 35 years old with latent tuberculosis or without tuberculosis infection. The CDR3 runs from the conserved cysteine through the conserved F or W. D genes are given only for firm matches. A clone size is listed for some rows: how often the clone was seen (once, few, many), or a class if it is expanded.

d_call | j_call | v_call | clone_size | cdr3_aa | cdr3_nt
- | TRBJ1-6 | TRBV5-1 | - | CASSLSDPGVYSPLHF | TGCGCCAGCAGCTTGTCCGACCCTGGAGTCTATTCACCCCTCCACTTT
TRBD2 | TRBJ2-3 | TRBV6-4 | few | CASSDSSGGATDTQYF | TGTGCCAGCAGTGACTCTAGCGGGGGGGCCACAGATACGCAGTATTTT
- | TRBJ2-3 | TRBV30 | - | CAWRLGTSTDTQYF | TGTGCCTGGAGATTGGGGACTAGCACAGATACGCAGTATTTT
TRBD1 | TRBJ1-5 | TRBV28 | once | CASSRQGNQPQHF | TGTGCCAGCAGCCGACAGGGGAATCAGCCCCAGCATTTT
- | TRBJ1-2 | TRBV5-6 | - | CASSPFRDGYTF | TGTGCCAGCAGCCCGTTTCGGGATGGCTACACCTTC
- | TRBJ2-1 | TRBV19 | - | CASSIQGPKDEQFF | TGTGCCAGTAGTATACAGGGGCCTAAGGATGAGCAGTTCTTC
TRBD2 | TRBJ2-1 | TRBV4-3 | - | CASSRGSGGYNEQFF | TGCGCCAGCAGCCGCGGTTCGGGGGGCTACAATGAGCAGTTCTTC
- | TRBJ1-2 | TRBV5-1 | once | CASSSPVGVEDGYTF | TGCGCCAGCAGCTCACCGGTTGGAGTGGAAGATGGCTACACCTTC
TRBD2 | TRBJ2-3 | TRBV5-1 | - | CASSVMRTGGPVDTQYF | TGCGCCAGCAGCGTGATGCGTACGGGGGGGCCAGTAGATACGCAGTATTTT
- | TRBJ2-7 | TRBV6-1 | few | CASSEGQDPSYEQYF | TGTGCCAGCAGTGAGGGGCAGGACCCCTCCTACGAGCAGTACTTC
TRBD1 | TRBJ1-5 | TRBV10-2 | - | CASNDRGAQPQHF | TGCGCCAGCAATGACAGGGGGGCTCAGCCCCAGCATTTT
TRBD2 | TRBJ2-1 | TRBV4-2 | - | CASSQTSGGYNEQFF | TGTGCCAGCAGCCAGACGAGCGGGGGCTACAATGAGCAGTTCTTC
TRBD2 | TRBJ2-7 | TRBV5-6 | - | CASSPVGGVMNEQYF | TGTGCCAGCAGCCCGGTGGGGGGGGTGATGAACGAGCAGTACTTC
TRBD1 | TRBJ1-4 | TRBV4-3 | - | CASSQIPGQVPTNEKLFF | TGCGCCAGCAGCCAGATCCCGGGACAGGTGCCAACTAATGAAAAACTGTTTTTT
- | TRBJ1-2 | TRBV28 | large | CASSLDLRRDYGYTF | TGTGCCAGCAGTTTAGACCTCCGGCGGGACTATGGCTACACCTTC
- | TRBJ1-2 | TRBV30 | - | CAWSVHLAYGYTF | TGTGCCTGGAGTGTACATCTCGCCTATGGCTACACCTTC
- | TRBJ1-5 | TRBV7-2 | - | CASSFRHSNQPQHF | TGTGCCAGCAGCTTCCGACACAGCAATCAGCCCCAGCATTTT
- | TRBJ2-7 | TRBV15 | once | CATSREQAAYEQYF | TGTGCCACCAGCAGGGAACAGGCCGCCTACGAGCAGTACTTC
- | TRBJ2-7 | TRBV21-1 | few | CASIPQGYEQYF | TGTGCCAGCATCCCACAGGGGTACGAGCAGTACTTC
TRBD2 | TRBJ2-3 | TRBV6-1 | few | CASSEERGHTDTQYF | TGTGCCAGCAGTGAAGAGCGGGGGCACACAGATACGCAGTATTTT
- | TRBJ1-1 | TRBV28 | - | CASSLTGPKAFF | TGTGCCAGCAGCTTAACAGGTCCTAAAGCTTTCTTT
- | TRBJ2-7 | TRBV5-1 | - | CASSLPGGSEQYF | TGCGCCAGCAGCTTGCCGGGGGGCTCCGAGCAGTACTTC
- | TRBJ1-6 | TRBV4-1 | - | CASSQAVFSYNSPLHF | TGCGCCAGCAGCCAAGCGGTTTTCTCCTATAATTCACCCCTCCACTTT
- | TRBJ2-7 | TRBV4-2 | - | CASSQAAGSTYEQYF | TGTGCCAGCAGCCAAGCAGCAGGGTCGACCTACGAGCAGTACTTC
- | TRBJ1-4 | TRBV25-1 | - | CASSDTRGREEKLFF | TGTGCCAGCAGTGATACCCGCGGGAGAGAGGAAAAACTGTTTTTT
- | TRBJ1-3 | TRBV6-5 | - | CASRTQGSGNTIYF | TGTGCCAGCAGAACCCAGGGATCTGGAAACACCATATATTTT
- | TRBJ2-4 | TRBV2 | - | CASNEQVKNIQYF | TGTGCCAGCAATGAGCAGGTCAAAAACATTCAGTACTTC
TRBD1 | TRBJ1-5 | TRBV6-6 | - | CASKEGQGVLGPQHF | TGTGCCAGCAAAGAGGGACAGGGGGTATTGGGTCCCCAGCATTTT
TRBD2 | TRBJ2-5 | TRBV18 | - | CASSLLGGPQETQYF | TGTGCCAGCTCACTCCTGGGAGGGCCCCAAGAGACCCAGTACTTC
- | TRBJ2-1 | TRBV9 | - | CASSKSNEQFF | TGTGCCAGCAGCAAGAGCAATGAGCAGTTCTTC
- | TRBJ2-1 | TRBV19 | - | CASSRSGRPNEQFF | TGTGCCAGTAGTCGTAGCGGCCGCCCTAATGAGCAGTTCTTC
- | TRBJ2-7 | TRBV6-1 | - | CASSVSGRSYEQYF | TGTGCCAGCAGTGTCAGTGGGAGGTCCTACGAGCAGTACTTC
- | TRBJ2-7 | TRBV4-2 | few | CASSQDQGPYEQYF | TGTGCCAGCAGCCAAGATCAGGGGCCGTACGAGCAGTACTTC
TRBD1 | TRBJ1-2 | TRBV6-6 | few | CASRPGGTYGYTF | TGTGCCAGCAGGCCAGGGGGCACATATGGCTACACCTTC
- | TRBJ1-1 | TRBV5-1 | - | CASTLQANTEAFF | TGCGCCAGCACCCTACAGGCGAACACTGAAGCTTTCTTT
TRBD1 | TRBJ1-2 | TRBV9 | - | CASSDGTALNYGYTF | TGTGCCAGCAGCGATGGGACAGCCCTTAACTATGGCTACACCTTC
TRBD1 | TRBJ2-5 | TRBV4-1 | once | CASSQDPGQGGGSQYF | TGCGCCAGCAGCCAAGACCCCGGACAGGGGGGGGGCTCCCAGTACTTC
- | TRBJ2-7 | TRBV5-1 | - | CASRYGGGDHEQYF | TGCGCCAGCCGTTATGGAGGGGGGGATCACGAGCAGTACTTC
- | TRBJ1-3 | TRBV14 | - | CASSYNIYGNTIYF | TGTGCCAGCAGCTACAACATATATGGAAACACCATATATTTT
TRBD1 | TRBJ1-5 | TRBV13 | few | CASSLGYRGYQPQHF | TGTGCCAGCAGCTTAGGCTACAGGGGTTATCAGCCCCAGCATTTT
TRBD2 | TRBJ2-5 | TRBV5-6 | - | CASSTGLAGTETQYF | TGTGCCAGCAGCACGGGACTAGCGGGAACTGAGACCCAGTACTTC
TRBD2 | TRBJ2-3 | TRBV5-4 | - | CASSLDMGGKAQYF | TGTGCCAGTAGCTTGGATATGGGAGGGAAGGCGCAGTATTTT
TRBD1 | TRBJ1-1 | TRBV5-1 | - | CASTGGTEAFF | TGCGCCAGTACAGGGGGCACTGAAGCTTTCTTT
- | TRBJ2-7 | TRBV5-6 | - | CASNRRTNHYEQYF | TGTGCCAGCAATCGAAGGACTAACCACTACGAGCAGTACTTC
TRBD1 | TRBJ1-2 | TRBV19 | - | CASSIAGTGGRGYTF | TGTGCCAGTAGTATAGCCGGGACAGGGGGAAGGGGCTACACCTTC
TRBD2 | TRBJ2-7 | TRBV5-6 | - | CASSLGLAETNYEQYF | TGTGCCAGCAGCCTGGGACTAGCGGAAACAAACTACGAGCAGTACTTC
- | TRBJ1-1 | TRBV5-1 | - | CASSLTVNTEAFF | TGCGCCAGCAGCTTGACAGTGAACACTGAAGCTTTCTTT
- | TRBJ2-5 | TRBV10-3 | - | CASSGGAGKETQYF | TGTGCCTCGTCCGGGGGAGCGGGCAAAGAGACCCAGTACTTC
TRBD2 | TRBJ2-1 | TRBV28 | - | CASIIAGSSYNEQFF | TGTGCCAGCATCATAGCGGGGAGCTCCTACAATGAGCAGTTCTTC
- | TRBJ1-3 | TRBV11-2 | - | CASSLWGTGNTIYF | TGTGCCAGCAGCTTATGGGGCACTGGAAACACCATATATTTT
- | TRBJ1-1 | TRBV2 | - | CASSDQGHLNTEAFF | TGTGCCAGCAGTGACCAGGGACATTTGAACACTGAAGCTTTCTTT
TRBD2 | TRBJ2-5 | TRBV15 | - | CATSRDPWVAGGYFGETQYF | TGTGCCACCAGCAGAGACCCCTGGGTAGCGGGGGGGTATTTCGGCGAGACCCAGTACTTC
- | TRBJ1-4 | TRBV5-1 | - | CASSLVGAEEKLFF | TGCGCCAGCAGCTTGGTGGGGGCCGAGGAAAAACTGTTTTTT